This is a list of T cell receptor beta chains from one sample in a study of OX40 agonist ivuxolimab in advanced cancers. Produced via immunoSEQ multiplex PCR; TCRdb's table is partial and in-frame only. Of more than 50,000 clones in the sample, 75% to 90% are singletons; the top ten hold just over 2%. The sample was CD4+ or CD8+ T cells sorted from blood, taken in a trial of the OX40 agonist ivuxolimab. The source of these receptors is an adult with an advanced solid tumor such as melanoma, head and neck, liver or kidney cancer. CDR3s include the opening cysteine and the closing phenylalanine or tryptophan. The D gene is left open where the match is weak.

CDR3,J,D,V,length
CASSLGTEAFF,TRBJ1-1,.,TRBV7-9,11
CAGGQDLGREAFF,TRBJ1-1,.,TRBV2,13
CASSYAGPDDYEQYF,TRBJ2-7,.,TRBV6-6,15
CSVDHLAGATEAFF,TRBJ1-1,.,TRBV29-1,14
CASSPVAGTNTGELFF,TRBJ2-2,TRBD2,TRBV7-3,16
CASRSNPLNTEAFF,TRBJ1-1,.,TRBV5-5,14
CASSQSFPYYEQYF,TRBJ2-7,.,TRBV11-2,14
CASSQDPGVDTYNEQFF,TRBJ2-1,.,TRBV14,17
CASRTGSDNEQFF,TRBJ2-1,.,TRBV18,13
CASRLGGQGARGYTF,TRBJ1-2,TRBD1,TRBV27,15
CASSLFPLEGVTSGVLSYNEQFF,TRBJ2-1,TRBD2,TRBV5-1,23
CASSKRLLINEQFF,TRBJ2-1,.,TRBV28,14
CASSVSSHQETQYF,TRBJ2-5,.,TRBV6-1,14
CASSLGQGSSEAFF,TRBJ1-1,.,TRBV5-1,14
CATSRTSSPWGRDTEAFF,TRBJ1-1,.,TRBV15,18
CASSFSSGSNQPQHF,TRBJ1-5,.,TRBV7-8,15
CAISESGVNEQFF,TRBJ2-1,.,TRBV10-3,13
CASSFGAGVSYEQYF,TRBJ2-7,TRBD2,TRBV5-6,15
CASSWTNTQYF,TRBJ2-3,.,TRBV6-6,11
CASSKSTGSSYNEQFF,TRBJ2-1,.,TRBV5-1,16
CASTGTGSGGNTIYF,TRBJ1-3,.,TRBV6-5,15
CSVDTPTERNYGYTF,TRBJ1-2,.,TRBV29-1,15
CASSPRTVMNTEAFF,TRBJ1-1,.,TRBV7-9,15
CASSQGTYGYTF,TRBJ1-2,.,TRBV28,12
CASSTGQGVETQYF,TRBJ2-5,TRBD1,TRBV19,14
CASSPSSGNTIYF,TRBJ1-3,.,TRBV7-7,13
CASSWGLPDTNEQYF,.,.,TRBV5-6,15
CASRPGTGGYNEQFF,TRBJ2-1,TRBD1,TRBV6-5,15
CASSASRGPSGANVLTF,TRBJ2-6,.,TRBV7-3,17
CASRNRGDEQFF,TRBJ2-1,TRBD1,TRBV4-1,12
CASSLERSGDTQYF,TRBJ2-3,.,TRBV7-6,14
CASSPRIYPNNEQFF,TRBJ2-1,.,TRBV7-2,15
CASTFRGRGGTDTQYF,TRBJ2-3,TRBD2,TRBV27,16
CASSNRFAEAFF,TRBJ1-1,.,TRBV6-5,12
CASSLLGIDQPQHF,TRBJ1-5,.,TRBV5-1,14
CASSSGGTGAKTEAFF,TRBJ1-1,.,TRBV5-4,16
CASSQELSSGGQPQHF,TRBJ1-5,.,TRBV4-3,16
CASSLNPGGETQYF,TRBJ2-5,.,TRBV7-2,14
CASSEAGPTDTQYF,TRBJ2-3,TRBD2,TRBV19,14
CAISDIRNTEAFF,TRBJ1-1,.,TRBV10-3,13
CASRLRPGHAEQYF,TRBJ2-7,.,TRBV12-2,14
CASSLEARQGTYNEQFF,TRBJ2-1,.,TRBV5-1,17
CASSASVGGENTEAFF,TRBJ1-1,.,TRBV9,16
CAWTGAVYNSPLHF,TRBJ1-6,.,TRBV30,14
CASSLGWEGTQYF,TRBJ2-5,TRBD2,TRBV7-2,13